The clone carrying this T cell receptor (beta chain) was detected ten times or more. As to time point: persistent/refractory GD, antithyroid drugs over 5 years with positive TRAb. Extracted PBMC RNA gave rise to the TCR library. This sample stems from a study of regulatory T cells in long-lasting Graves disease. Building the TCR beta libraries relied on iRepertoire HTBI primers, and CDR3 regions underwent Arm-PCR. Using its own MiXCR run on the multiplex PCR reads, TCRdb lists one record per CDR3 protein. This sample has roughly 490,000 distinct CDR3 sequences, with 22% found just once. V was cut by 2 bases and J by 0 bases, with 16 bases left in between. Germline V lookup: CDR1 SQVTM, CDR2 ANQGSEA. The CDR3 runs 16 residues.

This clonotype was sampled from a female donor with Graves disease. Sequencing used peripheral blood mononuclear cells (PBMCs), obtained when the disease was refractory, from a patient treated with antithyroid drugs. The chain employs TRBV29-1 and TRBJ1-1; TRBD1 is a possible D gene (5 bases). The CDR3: CSVEPQGTLMNTEAFF. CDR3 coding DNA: TGCAGCGTTGAACCTCAGGGTACCCTCATGAACACTGAAGCTTTCTTT.